Below, 2 T cell receptor beta chains from the same sample are listed, as sequenced in a study of blood T cell repertoires in COVID-19 (dated by TCRdb to the early 2020s). Library generation was performed with the immunoSEQ multiplex PCR assay. TCRdb re-hosts the immuneACCESS table, in-frame sequences only. Its copies lack some clones; in the studies checked, an unresolved V gene accounts for under half of them, and the cause for the rest is not known. The sample contains about 430,000 clones, roughly 88% of them found a single time. Clones ranked in the top ten supply approximately 1.3% of the sample. Sequenced material: PBMCs or T cells enriched from blood (not recorded which). Receptors originate from a young woman who had been exposed to COVID-19.

The chain is built from TRBV27 and TRBJ1-6; 9 bases match TRBD1. Germline loops: CDR1 MNHEY, CDR2 SMNVEV (reference sequence). This CDR3 contains 17 residues. After removal of 1 base from V and 9 bases from J, the junction contained 10 bases not matched to a gene. This CDR3 is CASSLYVGTGFSSPLHF. CDR3 in DNA: TGTGCCAGCAGTTTATATGTAGGGACAGGGTTTAGTTCACCCCTCCACTTT.

The chain employs TRBV5-8 and TRBJ1-5; 9 bases match TRBD1. The CDR3 length is 14 residues. V lost 8 bases, J lost 2 bases, and 5 bases stayed unmatched. CDR1 and CDR2 (germline): SGHTS, YDEGEE. The CDR3 reads CASGQGIGNQPQHF. The CDR3 nucleotides are TGTGCCAGTGGACAGGGGATAGGCAATCAGCCCCAGCATTTT.